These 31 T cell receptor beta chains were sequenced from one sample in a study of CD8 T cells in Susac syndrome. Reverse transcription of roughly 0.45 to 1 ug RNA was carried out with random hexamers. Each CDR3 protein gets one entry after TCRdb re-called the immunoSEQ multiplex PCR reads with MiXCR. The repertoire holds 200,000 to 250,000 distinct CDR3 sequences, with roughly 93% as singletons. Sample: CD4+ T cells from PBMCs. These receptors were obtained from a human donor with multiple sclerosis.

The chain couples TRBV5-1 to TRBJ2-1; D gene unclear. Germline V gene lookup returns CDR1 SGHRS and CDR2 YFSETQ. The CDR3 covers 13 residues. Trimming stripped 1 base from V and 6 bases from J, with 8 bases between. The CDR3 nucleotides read TGCGCCAGCAGCTTGCCAACAGCCAATGAGCAGTTCTTC. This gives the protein CASSLPTANEQFF.

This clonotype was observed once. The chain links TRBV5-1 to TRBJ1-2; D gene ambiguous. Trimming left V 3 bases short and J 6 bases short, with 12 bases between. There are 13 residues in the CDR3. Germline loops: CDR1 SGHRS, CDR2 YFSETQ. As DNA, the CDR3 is TGCGCCAGCAGCTCGGGCCGGGCCGATGGCTACACCTTC. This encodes CASSSGRADGYTF.

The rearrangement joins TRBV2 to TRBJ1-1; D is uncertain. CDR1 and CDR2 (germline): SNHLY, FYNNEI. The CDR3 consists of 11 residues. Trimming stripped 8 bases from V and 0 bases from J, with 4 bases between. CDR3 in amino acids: CASVVNTEAFF. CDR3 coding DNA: TGTGCCAGCGTGGTGAACACTGAAGCTTTCTTT.

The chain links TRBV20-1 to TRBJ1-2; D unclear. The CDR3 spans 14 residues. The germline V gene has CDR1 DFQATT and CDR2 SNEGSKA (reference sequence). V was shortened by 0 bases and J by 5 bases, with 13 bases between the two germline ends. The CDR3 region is CSARDRGRGYGYTF. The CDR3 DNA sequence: TGCAGTGCTAGAGATCGAGGGCGGGGTTATGGCTACACCTTC.

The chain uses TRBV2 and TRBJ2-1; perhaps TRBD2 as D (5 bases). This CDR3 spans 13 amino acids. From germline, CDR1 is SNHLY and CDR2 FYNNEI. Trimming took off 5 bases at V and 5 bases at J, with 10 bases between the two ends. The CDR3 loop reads CASSLDGDNEQFF. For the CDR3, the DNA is TGTGCCAGCAGTCTCGACGGGGACAATGAGCAGTTCTTC.

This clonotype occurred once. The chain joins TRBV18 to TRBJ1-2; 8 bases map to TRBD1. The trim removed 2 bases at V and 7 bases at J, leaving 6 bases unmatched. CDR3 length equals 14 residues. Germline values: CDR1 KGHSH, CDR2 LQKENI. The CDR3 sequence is CASSPAGGWGGYTF. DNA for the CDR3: TGTGCCAGCTCACCAGCAGGGGGCTGGGGTGGCTACACCTTC.

DNA of the CDR3: TGTGCCAGCAGCCAAGGGCGAAATTCACCCCTCCACTTT. Protein sequence: CASSQGRNSPLHF. The rearrangement uses TRBV3-1 and TRBJ1-6, with D hard to call. CDR3 size: 13 residues. V lost 1 base, J lost 7 bases, and 5 bases lay in between. Germline V gene sequence: CDR1 LGHDT, CDR2 YNNKEL (reference sequence).

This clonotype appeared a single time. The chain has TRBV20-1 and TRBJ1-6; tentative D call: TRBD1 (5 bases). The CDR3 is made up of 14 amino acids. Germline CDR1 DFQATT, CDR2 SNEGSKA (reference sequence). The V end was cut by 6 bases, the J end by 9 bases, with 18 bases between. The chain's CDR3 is CSANNAGISSPLHF. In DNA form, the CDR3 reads TGCAGTGCGAACAACGCAGGGATTTCTTCACCCCTCCACTTT.

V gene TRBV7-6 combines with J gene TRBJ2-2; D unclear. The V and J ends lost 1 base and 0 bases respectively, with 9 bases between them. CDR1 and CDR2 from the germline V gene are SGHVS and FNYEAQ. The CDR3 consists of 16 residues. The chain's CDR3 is CASSLEPVTNTGELFF. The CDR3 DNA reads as TGTGCCAGCAGCTTAGAACCAGTCACGAACACCGGGGAGCTGTTTTTT.

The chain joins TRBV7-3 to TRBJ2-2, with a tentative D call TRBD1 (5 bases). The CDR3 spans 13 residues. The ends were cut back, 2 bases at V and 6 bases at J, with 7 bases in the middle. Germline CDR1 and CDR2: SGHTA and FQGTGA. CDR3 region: CASSLSRAGELFF. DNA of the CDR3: TGTGCCAGCAGCTTATCCAGGGCCGGGGAGCTGTTTTTT.

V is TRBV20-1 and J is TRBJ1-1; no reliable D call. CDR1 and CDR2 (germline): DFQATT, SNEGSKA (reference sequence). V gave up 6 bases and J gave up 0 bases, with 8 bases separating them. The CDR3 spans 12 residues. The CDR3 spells CSAWLMNTEAFF. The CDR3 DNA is TGCAGTGCCTGGCTTATGAACACTGAAGCTTTCTTT.

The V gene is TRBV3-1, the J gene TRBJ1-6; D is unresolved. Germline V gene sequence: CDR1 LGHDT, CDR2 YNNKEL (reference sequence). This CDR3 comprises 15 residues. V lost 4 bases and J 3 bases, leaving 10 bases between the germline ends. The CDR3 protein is CASSRLGNYNSPLHF. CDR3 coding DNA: TGTGCCAGCAGCCGGTTGGGGAACTATAATTCACCCCTCCACTTT.

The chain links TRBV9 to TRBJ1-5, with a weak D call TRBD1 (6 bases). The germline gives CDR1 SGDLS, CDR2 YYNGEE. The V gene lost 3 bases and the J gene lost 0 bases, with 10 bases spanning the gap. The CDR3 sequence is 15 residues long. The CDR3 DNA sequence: TGTGCCAGCAGCGGCCCGGGACATAGCAATCAGCCCCAGCATTTT. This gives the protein CASSGPGHSNQPQHF.

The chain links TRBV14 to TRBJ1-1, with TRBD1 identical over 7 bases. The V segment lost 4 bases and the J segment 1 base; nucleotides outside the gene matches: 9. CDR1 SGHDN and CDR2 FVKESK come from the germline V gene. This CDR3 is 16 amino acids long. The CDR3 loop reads CASSPVRDSSNTEAFF. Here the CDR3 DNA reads TGTGCCAGCAGCCCTGTACGGGACAGCTCGAACACTGAAGCTTTCTTT.

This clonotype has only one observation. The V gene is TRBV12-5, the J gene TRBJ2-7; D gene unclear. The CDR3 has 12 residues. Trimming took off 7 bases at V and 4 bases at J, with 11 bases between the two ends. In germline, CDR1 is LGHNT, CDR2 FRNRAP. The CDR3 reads CASASSLYEQYV. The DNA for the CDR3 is TGTGCTAGTGCCTCGTCCCTTTACGAGCAGTACGTC.

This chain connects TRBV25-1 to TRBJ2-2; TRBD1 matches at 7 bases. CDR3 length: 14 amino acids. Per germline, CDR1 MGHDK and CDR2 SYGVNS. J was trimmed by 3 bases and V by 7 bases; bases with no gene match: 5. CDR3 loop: CASKTGSHTGELFF. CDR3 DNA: TGTGCCAGCAAGACAGGGTCGCACACCGGGGAGCTGTTTTTT.

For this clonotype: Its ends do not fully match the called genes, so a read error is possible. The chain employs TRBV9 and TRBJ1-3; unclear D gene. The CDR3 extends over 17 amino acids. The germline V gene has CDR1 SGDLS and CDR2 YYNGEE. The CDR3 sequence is CVSSGRGSINSGNTIYF. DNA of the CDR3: TGTGTCAGCAGCGGACGAGGGAGCATTAACTCTGGAAACACCATATATTTT.

CDR3 coding DNA: TGTGCCTGGAGTTTTGGGCGGGAGGTCGCAGATACGCAGTATTTT. Translated, it gives CAWSFGREVADTQYF. The V and J genes are TRBV30 and TRBJ2-3; TRBD2 aligns across 8 bases. The CDR3 covers 15 residues. Trimming cost V 2 bases and J 4 bases; bases outside gene matches: 8. Germline CDR1 reads GTSNPN; CDR2 reads SVGIG (reference sequence).

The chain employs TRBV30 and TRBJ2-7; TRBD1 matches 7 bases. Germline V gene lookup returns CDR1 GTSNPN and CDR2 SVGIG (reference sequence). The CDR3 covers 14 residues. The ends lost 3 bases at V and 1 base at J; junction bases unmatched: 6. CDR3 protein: CAWRGRDRSYEQYF. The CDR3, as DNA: TGTGCCTGGAGGGGCCGGGACAGATCCTACGAGCAGTACTTC.

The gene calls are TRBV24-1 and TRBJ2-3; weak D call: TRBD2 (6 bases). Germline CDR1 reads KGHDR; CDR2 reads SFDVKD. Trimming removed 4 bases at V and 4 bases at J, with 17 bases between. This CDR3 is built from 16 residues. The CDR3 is CATSDTGTRLSDTQYF. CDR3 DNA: TGTGCCACCAGTGACACCGGGACTCGGCTTTCAGATACGCAGTATTTT.

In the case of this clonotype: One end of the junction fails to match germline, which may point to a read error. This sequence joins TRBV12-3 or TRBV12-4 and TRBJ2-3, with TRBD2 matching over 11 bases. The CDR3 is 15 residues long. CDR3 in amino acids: CASSVAGGPTDTQYF. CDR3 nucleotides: TGTGCCAGCAGTGTAGCGGGAGGGCCTACAGATACGCAGTATTTT.

CDR3 protein: CSARGPQGNTEAFF. The CDR3 DNA sequence: TGCAGTGCTAGAGGTCCCCAGGGGAACACTGAAGCTTTCTTT. The rearrangement links TRBV20-1 to TRBJ1-1, with a tentative D call TRBD1 (5 bases). The germline gives CDR1 DFQATT, CDR2 SNEGSKA (reference sequence). The CDR3 extends over 14 amino acids. V lost 1 base and J 1 base, leaving 10 bases between the germline ends.

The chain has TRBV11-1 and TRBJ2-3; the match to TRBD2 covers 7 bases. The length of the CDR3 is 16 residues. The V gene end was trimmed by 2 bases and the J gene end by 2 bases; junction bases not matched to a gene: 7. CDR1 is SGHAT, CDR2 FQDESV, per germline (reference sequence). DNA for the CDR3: TGTGCCAGCAGCTTAAGCCCAGCGGGGTTCACAGATACGCAGTATTTT. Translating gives CASSLSPAGFTDTQYF.

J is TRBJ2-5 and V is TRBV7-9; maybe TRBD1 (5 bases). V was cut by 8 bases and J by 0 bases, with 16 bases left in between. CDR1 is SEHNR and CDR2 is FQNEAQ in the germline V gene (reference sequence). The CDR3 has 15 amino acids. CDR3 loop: CASVFLAGYQETQYF. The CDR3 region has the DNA TGTGCCAGCGTTTTTCTTGCAGGGTACCAAGAGACCCAGTACTTC. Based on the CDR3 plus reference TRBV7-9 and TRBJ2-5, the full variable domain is DTGVSQNPRHKITKRGQNVTFRCDPISEHNRLYWYRQTLGQGPEFLTYFQNEAQLEKSRLLSDRFSAERPKGSFSTLEIQRTEQGDSAMYLCASVFLAGYQETQYFGPGTRLLVL.

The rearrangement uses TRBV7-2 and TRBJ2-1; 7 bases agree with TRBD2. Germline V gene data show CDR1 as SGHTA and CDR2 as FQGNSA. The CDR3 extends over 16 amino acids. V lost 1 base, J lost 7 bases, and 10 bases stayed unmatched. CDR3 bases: TGTGCCAGCAGCTTAGAAATGGCGGGGGTCCGGAATGAGCAGTTCTTC. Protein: CASSLEMAGVRNEQFF.

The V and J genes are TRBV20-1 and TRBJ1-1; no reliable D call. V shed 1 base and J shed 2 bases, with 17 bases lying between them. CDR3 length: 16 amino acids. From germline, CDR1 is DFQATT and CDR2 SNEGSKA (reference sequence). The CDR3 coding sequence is TGCAGTGCTAGAGTGGAGAAATATGGAAGTAACACTGAAGCTTTCTTT. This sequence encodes CSARVEKYGSNTEAFF.

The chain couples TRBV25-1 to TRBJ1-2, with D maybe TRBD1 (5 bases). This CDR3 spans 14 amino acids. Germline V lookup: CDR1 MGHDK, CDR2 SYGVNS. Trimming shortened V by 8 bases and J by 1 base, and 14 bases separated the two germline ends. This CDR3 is CASRGTVLNYGYTF. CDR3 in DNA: TGTGCCAGCCGGGGCACAGTTCTTAACTATGGCTACACCTTC.

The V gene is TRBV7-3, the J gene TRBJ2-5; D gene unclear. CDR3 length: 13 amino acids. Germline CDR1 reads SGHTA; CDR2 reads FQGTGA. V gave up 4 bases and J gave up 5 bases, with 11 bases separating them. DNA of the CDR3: TGTGCCAGCAGCTCGAATCTGGGGGAGACCCAGTACTTC. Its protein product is CASSSNLGETQYF.

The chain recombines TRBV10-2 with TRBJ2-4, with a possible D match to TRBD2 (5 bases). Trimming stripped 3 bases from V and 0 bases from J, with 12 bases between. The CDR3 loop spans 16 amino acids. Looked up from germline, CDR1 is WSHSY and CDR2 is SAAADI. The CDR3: CASSDEGVIAKNIQYF. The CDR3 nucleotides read TGCGCCAGCAGTGACGAGGGAGTAATAGCCAAAAACATTCAGTACTTC.

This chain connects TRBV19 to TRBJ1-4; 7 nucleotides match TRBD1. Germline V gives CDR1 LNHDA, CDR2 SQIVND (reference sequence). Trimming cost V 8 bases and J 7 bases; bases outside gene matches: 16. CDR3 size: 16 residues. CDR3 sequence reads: CASGDRLAGSGEKLFF. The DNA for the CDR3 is TGTGCCAGTGGGGACAGATTGGCCGGGTCGGGTGAAAAACTGTTTTTT.

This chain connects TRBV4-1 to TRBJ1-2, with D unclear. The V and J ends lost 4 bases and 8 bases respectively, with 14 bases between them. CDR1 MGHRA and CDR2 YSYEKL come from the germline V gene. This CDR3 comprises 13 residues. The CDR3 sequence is CASSPEDLGGYTF. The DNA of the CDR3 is TGCGCCAGCAGCCCGGAGGACTTGGGAGGCTACACCTTC.